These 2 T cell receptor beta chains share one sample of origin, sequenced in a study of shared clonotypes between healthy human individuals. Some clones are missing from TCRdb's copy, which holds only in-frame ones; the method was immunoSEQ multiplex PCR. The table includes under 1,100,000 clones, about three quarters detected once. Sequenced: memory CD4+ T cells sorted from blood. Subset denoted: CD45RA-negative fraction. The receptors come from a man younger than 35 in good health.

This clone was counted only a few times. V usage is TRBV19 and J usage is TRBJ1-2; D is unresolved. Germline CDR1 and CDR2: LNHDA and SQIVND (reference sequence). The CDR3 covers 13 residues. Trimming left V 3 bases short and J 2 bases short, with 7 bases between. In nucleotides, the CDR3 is TGTGCCAGTAGTATGGGAAAAAACTATGGCTACACCTTC. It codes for CASSMGKNYGYTF.

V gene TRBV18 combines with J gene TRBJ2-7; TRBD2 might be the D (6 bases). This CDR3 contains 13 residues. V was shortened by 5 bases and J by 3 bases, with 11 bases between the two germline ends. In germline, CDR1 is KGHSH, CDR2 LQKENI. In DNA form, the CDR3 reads TGTGCCAGCTCAGCTAGCGCCAGCTACGAGCAGTACTTC. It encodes CASSASASYEQYF.